The 5 T cell receptor beta chains listed next were all sequenced from one sample in a study of blood T cell repertoires in COVID-19. Generated by immunoSEQ multiplex PCR, the TCRdb table keeps only in-frame clones and is missing some. The sample records 200,000 to 250,000 clones, almost 90% being singletons. The sample was PBMCs or T cells enriched from blood (not recorded which). The receptors come from a woman aged 45 to 65 with acute COVID-19.

CDR3 DNA: TGTGCCAGCTGGAACCCCAACAGGTGGACAGATACGCAGTATTTT. Translated, it gives CASWNPNRWTDTQYF. The rearrangement uses TRBV5-6 and TRBJ2-3; weak D call: TRBD1 (5 bases). V was clipped by 7 bases and J by 3 bases, with 18 bases between them. The CDR3 contains 15 residues. CDR1 and CDR2 (germline): SGHDT, YYEEEE.

The sample holds one count of this clone. The chain combines TRBV18 with TRBJ1-1; D is unclear. Deletions cut 4 bases from V and 5 bases from J, with 11 bases between. Germline lookup yields CDR1 KGHSH and CDR2 LQKENI. The CDR3 is 13 amino acids. The CDR3 DNA reads as TGTGCCAGCTCACTCCGAGGGAGAACTGAAGCTTTCTTT. Translating gives CASSLRGRTEAFF.

This clone has just one count. The V and J genes are TRBV4-1 and TRBJ1-5; no clear D gene. The germline V and J ends were trimmed by 1 base and 7 bases, with 14 bases remaining between them. Germline assignment: CDR1 MGHRA and CDR2 YSYEKL. The CDR3 is 15 amino acids. Here the CDR3 reads CASSQASGAAQPQHF. The CDR3 DNA reads TGCGCCAGCAGCCAAGCATCCGGAGCGGCCCAGCCCCAGCATTTT.

The DNA of the CDR3 is TGCGCCAGCAGAGAGGCGTACACCGGGGAGCTGTTTTTT. Translating it yields CASREAYTGELFF. The chain uses TRBV4-1 and TRBJ2-2, with D uncertain. V was trimmed by 6 bases and J by 3 bases, leaving 8 bases between them. This CDR3 has 13 residues. Germline CDR1 and CDR2: MGHRA and YSYEKL.

Notes on this clone: The identical CDR3 is also encoded by other nucleotide sequences in the sample. The rearrangement uses TRBV19 and TRBJ1-1, with D possibly matching TRBD1 (5 bases). There are 13 residues in the CDR3. V lost 6 bases, J lost 0 bases, and 8 bases lay in between. Germline V CDR1 and CDR2: LNHDA, SQIVND (reference sequence). The CDR3 DNA reads TGTGCCAGTAGCGACAGACTGAACACTGAAGCTTTCTTT. Translated: CASSDRLNTEAFF.